This T cell receptor (beta chain) was captured in a study of T cell responses to AZD1222 COVID-19 vaccine. The overall study: Second doses were pooled across both intervals (about 4 or about 12 weeks).

The method was immunoSEQ multiplex PCR; TCRdb's version includes in-frame clones alone and lacks a portion of them. There are over 150,000 clones in the sample; 90% occur only once, and about 1.6% lies in the top ten. Sequences were derived from peripheral blood, sampled on day 0 of AZD1222 vaccination. This sequence originates from an adult in good health.

CDR3 DNA sequence: TGTGCCAGCAGTTTCCCATTCACTAACTATGGCTACACCTTC. It translates to CASSFPFTNYGYTF. The V gene is TRBV28, the J gene TRBJ1-2; D remains ambiguous. Germline assignment: CDR1 MDHEN and CDR2 SYDVKM. V was shortened by 3 bases and J by 0 bases, with 8 bases between the two germline ends. CDR3 length equals 14 residues.